The 18 T cell receptor beta chains below were found in one sample sequenced in a study of T cells in localized non-small cell lung cancer. Libraries were prepared by immunoSEQ multiplex PCR; TCRdb keeps only in-frame clonotypes and omits some of them. The data show around 29,000 clones, approximately 90% seen once. The sample in question was peripheral blood, obtained before any cancer treatment. The source is a female donor over 55 with stage III squamous cell lung carcinoma.

The chain combines TRBV5-1 with TRBJ1-5; 9 nucleotides line up with TRBD1. Losses at the gene ends were 4 bases for V and 1 base for J; bases not matched to a gene: 3. The CDR3 is 15 residues long. Per the germline V gene, CDR1 is SGHRS and CDR2 is YFSETQ. The CDR3, as DNA: TGCGCCAGCAGCCCCGGGACAGGGAGCAATCAGCCCCAGCATTTT. Amino acids: CASSPGTGSNQPQHF.

This rearrangement joins TRBV10-3 to TRBJ2-3, with TRBD2 as a possible D gene (5 bases). CDR1 and CDR2 from the germline V gene are ENHRY and SYGVKD. CDR3 size: 15 residues. The germline V and J ends were trimmed by 3 bases and 1 base, with 11 bases remaining between them. The CDR3 bases are TGTGCCATCAGTGACCCGACTAACCGCACAGATACGCAGTATTTT. This translates into CAISDPTNRTDTQYF.

The J gene is TRBJ2-1, the V gene TRBV5-6; 9 bases are a match to TRBD2. This CDR3 has 15 residues. CDR1 and CDR2 (germline): SGHDT, YYEEEE. V shed 5 bases and J 10 bases; nucleotides not matched to a gene: 13. CDR3 sequence: CASRTRGSGGKEQFF. In DNA, the CDR3 is TGTGCCAGCAGGACCCGGGGTAGCGGGGGTAAAGAGCAGTTCTTC.

This sequence joins TRBV7-2 and TRBJ1-2; D remains ambiguous. From germline, CDR1 is SGHTA and CDR2 FQGNSA. The CDR3 totals 17 residues. Between the trimmed V and J ends, which lost 6 bases and 3 bases, there was a span of 23 bases. This CDR3 reads CASRPTAQATEDYGYTF. CDR3 sequence (DNA): TGTGCCAGCAGGCCGACCGCCCAGGCTACGGAGGACTATGGCTACACCTTC.

This clone was detected once. The chain is built from TRBV7-9 and TRBJ2-7; possible D gene TRBD1, 5 bases. With 3 bases removed from V and 1 base from J, the gap between germline ends came to 10 bases. This CDR3 region has 14 residues. Germline V gene lookup returns CDR1 SEHNR and CDR2 FQNEAQ (reference sequence). Here the CDR3 DNA reads TGTGCCAGCAGCTTTTCGGCAGGGTCCTACGAGCAGTACTTC. It is translated as CASSFSAGSYEQYF. Using reference TRBV7-9 and TRBJ2-7 for the parts outside the CDR3, the full variable domain is DTGVSQNPRHKITKRGQNVTFRCDPISEHNRLYWYRQTLGQGPEFLTYFQNEAQLEKSRLLSDRFSAERPKGSFSTLEIQRTEQGDSAMYLCASSFSAGSYEQYFGPGTRLTVT.

V and J are TRBV4-2 and TRBJ1-6; D might be TRBD1 (6 bases). Trimming shortened V by 0 bases and J by 4 bases, and 10 bases separated the two germline ends. CDR1 LGHNA and CDR2 YNFKEQ come from the germline V gene. This CDR3 spans 16 amino acids. CDR3 region: CASSQETGDYNSPLHF. The CDR3 DNA sequence: TGTGCCAGCAGCCAAGAGACAGGAGATTATAATTCACCCCTCCACTTT.

The table lists this clone with a count of one. This chain links TRBV19 with TRBJ1-1, with TRBD1 matching over 8 bases. The CDR3 covers 15 residues. V lost 5 bases and J lost 0; bases outside the gene matches: 5. Germline CDR1 and CDR2: LNHDA and SQIVND (reference sequence). The CDR3 loop reads CASSPRQGMNTEAFF. CDR3 nucleotides: TGTGCCAGTAGTCCCCGACAGGGGATGAACACTGAAGCTTTCTTT.

This rearrangement joins TRBV5-6 to TRBJ1-5, with a weak D call TRBD1 (6 bases). Germline V gene sequence: CDR1 SGHDT, CDR2 YYEEEE. This CDR3 is 18 amino acids long. V lost 0 bases and J 2 bases, leaving 18 bases between the germline ends. The CDR3 sequence: CASSLADRFRYRNQPQHF. The CDR3 coding sequence is TGTGCCAGCAGCTTGGCCGACAGGTTCCGTTACCGCAATCAGCCCCAGCATTTT.

This clone was observed a few times. The J gene is TRBJ2-1, the V gene TRBV9; D is perhaps TRBD1 (5 bases). Germline-derived CDR1 and CDR2 are SGDLS and YYNGEE. Trimming cost V 4 bases and J 3 bases, with 17 bases left between them. CDR3 length: 16 amino acids. The chain's CDR3 is CASSSRRRADYNEQFF. CDR3 bases: TGTGCCAGCAGCTCCCGTCGCAGGGCAGACTACAATGAGCAGTTCTTC.

The chain recombines TRBV18 with TRBJ1-3; tentatively, D is TRBD1 (5 bases). The CDR3 is 13 residues long. Per germline, CDR1 KGHSH and CDR2 LQKENI. Between the trimmed V and J ends, which lost 5 bases and 4 bases, there was a span of 9 bases. The CDR3 sequence: CASSGDWGNTIYF. DNA for the CDR3: TGTGCCAGCTCAGGGGACTGGGGAAACACCATATATTTT.

The chain carries TRBV2 and TRBJ1-2; TRBD1 agrees at 7 bases. Germline V lookup: CDR1 SNHLY, CDR2 FYNNEI. The J segment lost 2 bases and the V segment lost 3 bases, leaving 3 bases of the junction unmatched. The CDR3 is 14 residues long. As DNA, the CDR3 is TGTGCCAGCAGTGAGCAGGGGGAGAACTATGGCTACACCTTC. Translation gives CASSEQGENYGYTF.

The chain has TRBV6-1 and TRBJ1-1; unclear D gene. The CDR3 sequence is 12 residues long. V shed 5 bases and J shed 4 bases, with 8 bases lying between them. From germline, CDR1 is MNHNS and CDR2 SASEGT. The CDR3 DNA reads as TGTGCCAGCAGTAAGGATGTCACTGAAGCTTTCTTT. Translation gives CASSKDVTEAFF.

This clone was picked up a small number of times. The rearrangement uses TRBV9 and TRBJ1-5; weak D call: TRBD1 (6 bases). V was trimmed by 3 bases and J by 5 bases, leaving 15 bases between them. Germline CDR1 reads SGDLS; CDR2 reads YYNGEE. This CDR3 has 15 residues. Here the CDR3 reads CASSGDGAGDQPQHF. CDR3 coding DNA: TGTGCCAGCAGCGGCGATGGGGCAGGGGATCAGCCCCAGCATTTT.

V and J are TRBV18 and TRBJ1-1; no reliable D call. The length of the CDR3 is 14 residues. The V end was cut by 2 bases, the J end by 3 bases, with 10 bases between. The germline gives CDR1 KGHSH, CDR2 LQKENI. The CDR3 sequence is CASSPRFSDTEAFF. The CDR3 region has the DNA TGTGCCAGCTCACCAAGGTTCAGCGACACTGAAGCTTTCTTT.

The chain joins TRBV10-3 to TRBJ1-5; 8 bases are shared with TRBD1. The CDR3 is made up of 12 amino acids. J was trimmed by 5 bases and V by 6 bases; bases with no gene match: 0. The germline gives CDR1 ENHRY, CDR2 SYGVKD. CDR3: CAIRGQDQPQHF. The DNA for the CDR3 is TGTGCCATCAGGGGACAGGATCAGCCCCAGCATTTT.

This rearrangement joins TRBV25-1 to TRBJ1-2; D unresolved. Trimming removed 1 base at V and 8 bases at J, with 14 bases between. The CDR3 extends over 14 amino acids. CDR1 is MGHDK and CDR2 is SYGVNS in the germline V gene. CDR3 sequence (DNA): TGTGCCAGCAGTGAATTAATCCATCTCGGGGGCTACACCTTC. Its protein is CASSELIHLGGYTF.

V gene TRBV9 combines with J gene TRBJ2-3; no reliable D call. Germline assignment: CDR1 SGDLS and CDR2 YYNGEE. Trimming stripped 0 bases from V and 6 bases from J, with 2 bases between. This CDR3 comprises 11 residues. CDR3 nucleotides: TGTGCCAGCAGCGTAGATGATACGCAGTATTTT. Translated, it gives CASSVDDTQYF. The complete variable domain, with remaining parts taken from reference TRBV9 and TRBJ2-3, reads DSGVTQTPKHLITATGQRVTLRCSPRSGDLSVYWYQQSLDQGLQFLIQYYNGEERAKGNILERFSAQQFPDLHSELNLSSLELGDSALYFCASSVDDTQYFGPGTRLTVL.

The chain is built from TRBV6-6 and TRBJ2-5; 9 bases fit TRBD1. The CDR3 consists of 16 residues. J lost 5 bases, V lost 6 bases, and 13 bases had no gene match. The germline CDR1 and CDR2 sequences are MNHNY and SVGAGI (reference sequence). CDR3 nucleotides: TGTGCCAGCAGCGACCCGGCAACAGGGGGCTGGGAGACCCAGTACTTC. Translating it yields CASSDPATGGWETQYF.